The 22 T cell receptor beta chains below come from one sample, sequenced in a study of OX40 agonist ivuxolimab in advanced cancers. Method: immunoSEQ multiplex PCR; TCRdb's copy keeps in-frame clones and lacks some. The sample shows around 46,000 clones, approximately 84% of them seen only once. The specimen comprised CD4+ or CD8+ T cells sorted from blood, sampled in a trial of the OX40 agonist ivuxolimab. These TCRs come from an adult with an advanced solid tumor such as melanoma, head and neck, liver or kidney cancer.

The rearrangement links TRBV13 to TRBJ1-3, with 7 positions matching TRBD1. The V and J ends lost 6 bases and 6 bases, in that order; junction bases with no gene match: 11. The CDR3 is 15 residues long. In germline, CDR1 is PRHDT, CDR2 FYEKMQ (reference sequence). CDR3 loop: CASSLRGHLENTIYF. In DNA form, the CDR3 reads TGTGCCAGCAGTTTGAGGGGGCATCTTGAAAACACCATATATTTT.

The chain combines TRBV28 with TRBJ2-5; the D is unclear. CDR3 length equals 15 residues. The germline V gene has CDR1 MDHEN and CDR2 SYDVKM. With 2 bases removed from V and 5 bases from J, the gap between germline ends came to 15 bases. CDR3 loop: CASSLSTIAEETQYF. The CDR3 region has the DNA TGTGCCAGCAGTTTAAGTACGATTGCAGAGGAGACCCAGTACTTC.

J is TRBJ1-5 and V is TRBV28; no reliable D call. The CDR3 is made up of 14 amino acids. V was cut by 3 bases and J by 6 bases, with 12 bases left in between. Germline values: CDR1 MDHEN, CDR2 SYDVKM. The DNA for the CDR3 is TGTGCCAGCAGTTTTTTGGGGAAGAGTCAGCCCCAGCATTTT. It codes for CASSFLGKSQPQHF.

CDR3 residues: CASRQGLKGEAFF. CDR3 in DNA: TGTGCCAGCCGCCAGGGACTCAAAGGGGAAGCTTTCTTT. J is TRBJ1-1 and V is TRBV6-5; D possibly corresponds to TRBD1 (5 bases). From germline, CDR1 is MNHEY and CDR2 SVGAGI. Trimming took off 8 bases at V and 8 bases at J, with 18 bases between the two ends. This CDR3 has 13 amino acids.

The V gene is TRBV28, the J gene TRBJ2-1, with TRBD2 matching 16 bases. CDR1 and CDR2 (germline): MDHEN, SYDVKM. CDR3 length: 18 residues. V shed 7 bases, J shed 8 bases, and the junction held 14 bases outside the gene matches. The CDR3 bases are TGTGCCAGCACACAGGGACTAGCGGGAGGGCCGTTTTTTGATGAGCAGTTCTTC. Protein product: CASTQGLAGGPFFDEQFF.

On this clone itself: Other DNA sequences in the sample encode the same CDR3. The rearrangement uses TRBV5-4 and TRBJ2-2; unclear D gene. Germline V gives CDR1 SGHNT, CDR2 YYREEE (reference sequence). V was shortened by 1 base and J by 3 bases, with 4 bases between the two germline ends. The CDR3 extends over 13 amino acids. CDR3 nucleotide sequence: TGTGCCAGCAGCTTGACAGACACCGGGGAGCTGTTTTTT. Translation: CASSLTDTGELFF.

This clone has just a few counts. Within the sample, other DNA sequences also encode this same CDR3. V is TRBV9 and J is TRBJ2-5; 8 nucleotides line up with TRBD2. V lost 0 bases to trimming and J lost 3 bases; unmatched junction nucleotides: 4. This CDR3 has 15 residues. Germline V gives CDR1 SGDLS, CDR2 YYNGEE. CDR3 sequence reads: CASSVESGGKETQYF. As DNA, the CDR3 is TGTGCCAGCAGCGTAGAAAGCGGGGGTAAAGAGACCCAGTACTTC.

V is TRBV19 and J is TRBJ2-4, with D unclear. The CDR3 covers 17 residues. Trimming pared 5 bases from V and 3 bases from J, leaving 20 bases between. Germline V gives CDR1 LNHDA, CDR2 SQIVND (reference sequence). The CDR3 protein is CASSVTPLIIDKNIQYF. In nucleotides, the CDR3 is TGTGCCAGTAGTGTTACACCGTTAATAATCGACAAAAACATTCAGTACTTC.

The genes are TRBV18 and TRBJ2-7, with 8 bases lining up with TRBD1. Germline CDR1 reads KGHSH; CDR2 reads LQKENI. The CDR3 runs to 15 residues. V lost 2 bases, J lost 2 bases, and 5 bases stayed unmatched. CDR3 DNA: TGTGCCAGCTCACCAGGGACAGGCAACCCCTACGAGCAGTACTTC. As protein: CASSPGTGNPYEQYF.

The chain couples TRBV5-1 to TRBJ2-2, with TRBD2 matching over 8 bases. J was trimmed by 6 bases and V by 1 base; bases with no gene match: 11. The CDR3 runs to 17 residues. Looked up from germline, CDR1 is SGHRS and CDR2 is YFSETQ. CDR3 protein: CASSLSGSGDPSGELFF. The CDR3 nucleotides read TGCGCCAGCAGCTTGTCGGGTAGCGGGGACCCCTCCGGGGAGCTGTTTTTT.

This chain connects TRBV28 to TRBJ2-1; perhaps TRBD1 as D (6 bases). V was trimmed by 7 bases and J by 0 bases, leaving 25 bases between them. The germline V gene has CDR1 MDHEN and CDR2 SYDVKM. This CDR3 comprises 19 residues. The CDR3 bases are TGTGCCAGCATAGGTCTTTGGGGGACACTGGGGCCCTCCTACAATGAGCAGTTCTTC. As protein: CASIGLWGTLGPSYNEQFF.

The J gene is TRBJ1-1, the V gene TRBV5-4; TRBD1 is a possible D gene (6 bases). The CDR3 length is 14 residues. Between the trimmed V and J ends, which lost 4 bases and 4 bases, there was a span of 14 bases. The germline gives CDR1 SGHNT, CDR2 YYREEE (reference sequence). This CDR3 reads CASSTHRVGTEAFF. The CDR3 DNA is TGTGCCAGCAGCACCCACAGGGTTGGCACTGAAGCTTTCTTT.

This chain links TRBV13 with TRBJ2-5; 14 bases align to TRBD2. Trimming cost V 0 bases and J 5 bases; bases outside gene matches: 11. The CDR3 extends over 19 amino acids. Germline CDR1 and CDR2: PRHDT and FYEKMQ (reference sequence). CDR3 amino acids: CASSLGLPGLAGVRETQYF. The CDR3 DNA reads TGTGCCAGCAGCTTAGGCCTCCCGGGACTAGCGGGGGTGAGGGAGACCCAGTACTTC.

This clone was seen only a few times. This rearrangement joins TRBV2 to TRBJ2-7, with 9 bases fitting TRBD2. Unmatched junction bases numbered 4, after V lost 3 bases and J lost 1 base. This CDR3 contains 15 residues. Germline-derived CDR1 and CDR2 are SNHLY and FYNNEI. CDR3 sequence reads: CASSDPSGRSYEQYF. The CDR3 region has the DNA TGTGCCAGCAGTGACCCGAGCGGGAGGTCCTACGAGCAGTACTTC.

This chain links TRBV7-9 with TRBJ2-1; 10 bases are shared with TRBD2. V shed 4 bases and J 4 bases; nucleotides not matched to a gene: 4. This CDR3 is 15 amino acids long. Germline V gives CDR1 SEHNR, CDR2 FQNEAQ (reference sequence). The CDR3 loop is CASSSTSGIYNEQFF. For the CDR3, the DNA is TGTGCCAGCAGCTCTACTAGCGGGATTTACAATGAGCAGTTCTTC.

The rearrangement joins TRBV28 to TRBJ2-1, with 9 bases identical to TRBD2. This CDR3 contains 18 residues. J lost 8 bases, V lost 3 bases, and 17 bases had no gene match. Germline CDR1 MDHEN, CDR2 SYDVKM. The CDR3 nucleotides read TGTGCCAGCAGTTTGGGTATTGGCGGGAGGGCCTGGAGCGATGAGCAGTTCTTC. Protein product: CASSLGIGGRAWSDEQFF.

This clone showed up just a few times. Within the sample, other DNA sequences also encode this same CDR3. The rearrangement links TRBV6-1 to TRBJ2-5; D is undetermined. V lost 8 bases, J lost 1 base, and 11 bases lay in between. CDR3 length equals 13 residues. Looked up from germline, CDR1 is MNHNS and CDR2 is SASEGT. The CDR3 protein is CASRPGLQETQYF. The CDR3 coding sequence is TGTGCCAGCCGTCCAGGCCTCCAAGAGACCCAGTACTTC.

The chain links TRBV27 to TRBJ1-2; D gene ambiguous. The CDR3 sequence is 12 residues long. The germline V gene encodes CDR1 MNHEY and CDR2 SMNVEV (reference sequence). V lost 5 bases and J 5 bases, leaving 9 bases between the germline ends. The CDR3 coding sequence is TGTGCCAGCAGTCCGAACAGATATGGCTACACCTTC. Protein: CASSPNRYGYTF.

This clone was picked up one time. This chain connects TRBV5-6 to TRBJ1-5, with D uncertain. CDR1 SGHDT and CDR2 YYEEEE come from the germline V gene. This CDR3 spans 14 amino acids. V gave up 2 bases and J gave up 0 bases, with 6 bases separating them. The CDR3 DNA follows: TGTGCCAGCAGCTTAGGCAGTAGCAATCAGCCCCAGCATTTT. Translating gives CASSLGSSNQPQHF.

V is TRBV19 and J is TRBJ2-2; 7 bases match TRBD1. CDR1 and CDR2 (germline): LNHDA, SQIVND (reference sequence). Trimming took 7 bases from V and 4 from J; bases not matched to a gene: 6. CDR3 length: 14 amino acids. The CDR3 coding sequence is TGTGCCAGTACTGTCGGGACAGTCACCGGGGAGCTGTTTTTT. It encodes CASTVGTVTGELFF.

V gene TRBV4-1 combines with J gene TRBJ2-4, with 11 bases fitting TRBD1. This CDR3 region has 15 residues. The germline V gene has CDR1 MGHRA and CDR2 YSYEKL. With V trimmed by 4 bases and J by 6 bases, 5 bases remained unmatched. CDR3 region: CASSPGQGERNIQYF. In DNA form, the CDR3 reads TGCGCCAGCAGCCCGGGACAGGGGGAGAGAAACATTCAGTACTTC.

The J gene is TRBJ2-2, the V gene TRBV9, with D possibly being TRBD1 (6 bases). The ends were cut back, 1 base at V and 2 bases at J, with 12 bases in the middle. The germline V gene has CDR1 SGDLS and CDR2 YYNGEE. The CDR3 length is 16 residues. DNA for the CDR3: TGTGCCAGCAGCGTAACTACAGGGATTAACACCGGGGAGCTGTTTTTT. It is translated as CASSVTTGINTGELFF.